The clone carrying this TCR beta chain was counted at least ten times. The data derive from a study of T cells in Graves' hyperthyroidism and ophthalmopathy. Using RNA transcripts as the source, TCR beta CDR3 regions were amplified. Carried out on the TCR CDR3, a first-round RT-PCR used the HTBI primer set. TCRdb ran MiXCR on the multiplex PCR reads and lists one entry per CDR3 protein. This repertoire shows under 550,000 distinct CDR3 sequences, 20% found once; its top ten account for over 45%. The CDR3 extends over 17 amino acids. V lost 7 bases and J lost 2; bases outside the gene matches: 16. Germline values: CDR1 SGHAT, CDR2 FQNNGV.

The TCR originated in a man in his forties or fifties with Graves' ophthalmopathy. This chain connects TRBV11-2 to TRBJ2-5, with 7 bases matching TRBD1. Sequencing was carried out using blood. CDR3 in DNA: TGTGCCAGCACCCCGCTCGCCGGGACAGCAGTTCAAGAGACCCAGTACTTC. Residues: CASTPLAGTAVQETQYF.